This TCR beta chain was recorded in a study of blood T cell repertoires in COVID-19. Study background: The United States, Italy and Spain provided the acute and convalescent COVID-19 samples. T cells, B-cell-depleted T cells, or PBMCs supplied cDNA or gDNA.

Per the study methods: For nucleated cells, counts were estimated from reference gene primer amplification. The repertoire was sequenced with immunoSEQ multiplex PCR; TCRdb's copy has only in-frame clones and lacks some. V, J and clone size derive from that table, while D and trimming were established from the DNA sequence. Among about 18,000 clones listed, around 81% were seen once. The CDR3 is 14 amino acids. Germline values: CDR1 SGHTA, CDR2 FQGNSA. V was pared by 2 bases and J by 9 bases, with 7 bases of the junction left unmatched. This TCR was recovered from a man between 35 and 55 years old with active or convalescent COVID-19. The specimen was peripheral blood. The gene calls are TRBV7-2 and TRBJ2-1; TRBD2 aligns across 7 bases. CDR3 sequence (DNA): TGTGCCAGCAGCTTACACTTGGGGGGGGGTGAGCAGTTCTTC. This encodes CASSLHLGGGEQFF.